A single sample gave rise to the 26 T cell receptor beta chains below, sequenced in a study of cytomegalovirus exposure and HLA in healthy donors. Both 60 Vbeta primers and 13 Jbeta primers went into the PCR. Clones were read by immunoSEQ multiplex PCR, and TCRdb kept only the in-frame ones, dropping some. Here the sample spans about 120,000 clones, approximately 72% being singletons. The sequenced sample was PBMCs. These TCRs come from a man in his 60s in good health and CMV-seropositive.

The chain recombines TRBV4-2 with TRBJ2-2; TRBD1 agrees at 9 bases. V was pared by 6 bases and J by 4 bases, with 6 bases of the junction left unmatched. Germline V CDR1 and CDR2: LGHNA, YNFKEQ. The CDR3 contains 15 residues. The DNA of the CDR3 is TGTGCCAGCAGTACATCGGACAGGGGCACCGGGGAGCTGTTTTTT. Amino acid sequence: CASSTSDRGTGELFF.

A note on this clone: Distinct nucleotide sequences in the sample also encode this CDR3. The gene calls are TRBV11-2 and TRBJ2-7, with D possibly being TRBD2 (5 bases). The V end was cut by 1 base, the J end by 6 bases, with 7 bases between. Germline V gene data show CDR1 as SGHAT and CDR2 as FQNNGV. This CDR3 has 12 amino acids. The CDR3: CASSLGTGEQYF. CDR3 nucleotide sequence: TGTGCCAGCAGCTTAGGGACTGGCGAGCAGTACTTC.

This rearrangement joins TRBV27 to TRBJ2-5, with 8 bases aligning to TRBD1. The J call may be mistaken, given a closer DNA end match to TRBJ2-7. CDR1 and CDR2 from the germline V gene are MNHEY and SMNVEV (reference sequence). The CDR3 covers 16 residues. The CDR3 bases are TGTGCCAGCAGTCCCCCTCATCGACAGGGGCTGTACGAGCAGTACTTC. This gives the protein CASSPPHRQGLYEQYF.

The gene calls are TRBV11-3 and TRBJ2-5; tentatively, D is TRBD1 (5 bases). The DNA matches TRBJ2-7 better at its end, which makes the J call doubtful. Germline loops: CDR1 SGHNT, CDR2 YENEEA. The CDR3 loop spans 12 amino acids. CDR3 sequence reads: CASSLTAGEQYF. CDR3 sequence (DNA): TGTGCCAGCAGCTTGACAGCTGGCGAGCAGTACTTC.

The chain has TRBV28 and TRBJ2-7; 7 bases are a match to TRBD1. V dropped 4 bases and J dropped 2; count of bases not matched to a gene: 11. The CDR3 covers 16 residues. The V gene's germline CDR1 is MDHEN and CDR2 SYDVKM. DNA of the CDR3: TGTGCCAGCAGTTACGGGCCCGGGACAGATACCTACGAGCAGTACTTC. It codes for CASSYGPGTDTYEQYF.

The chain is built from TRBV9 and TRBJ1-6, with D possibly being TRBD1 (6 bases). CDR1 is SGDLS and CDR2 is YYNGEE in the germline V gene. V was cut by 4 bases and J by 5 bases, with 13 bases left in between. This CDR3 region has 15 residues. In DNA, the CDR3 is TGTGCCAGCAGCCGATTGGGGGCCGATAATTCACCCCTCCACTTT. Translation: CASSRLGADNSPLHF.

The sample holds one count of this clone. The chain has TRBV10-3 and TRBJ2-1, with 7 bases that match TRBD2. V shed 0 bases, J shed 9 bases, and the junction held 8 bases outside the gene matches. The CDR3 has 15 residues. Germline assignment: CDR1 ENHRY and CDR2 SYGVKD. The CDR3 sequence: CAISESDGGEGEQFF. CDR3 DNA sequence: TGTGCCATCAGTGAGTCGGATGGCGGGGAGGGTGAGCAGTTCTTC.

V gene TRBV29-1 combines with J gene TRBJ2-3; possibly TRBD2 for D (6 bases). The V end lost 7 bases, the J end lost 4 bases, and 21 bases lay between the germline ends. This CDR3 comprises 15 residues. CDR1 is SQVTM and CDR2 is ANQGSEA in the germline V gene. The CDR3 DNA follows: TGCAGCGCCCCGGGACTCGGCGGGAACGCAGATACGCAGTATTTT. Its protein is CSAPGLGGNADTQYF.

V is TRBV5-6 and J is TRBJ2-7; 9 bases map to TRBD2. Germline V gene lookup returns CDR1 SGHDT and CDR2 YYEEEE. Trimming at V came to 4 bases and at J to 3 bases, leaving 5 bases not matched to a gene. This CDR3 spans 14 amino acids. CDR3 region: CASSRLAAVYEQYF. CDR3 bases: TGTGCCAGCAGCCGACTAGCGGCCGTCTACGAGCAGTACTTC.

With regard to this clone: It is unclear where the CDR3 begins or ends on the DNA, so no DNA is shown, and the CDR3 is as TCRdb lists it. V is TRBV21-1 and J is TRBJ2-1; no DNA check was done on the table's D call, TRBD2. TRBV21-1 is marked as a pseudogene. The CDR3 sequence runs 15 residues, both termini included. The CDR3 protein is CASSYSCSGNNEQFF.

As concerns this clone: The junction does not match germline at one end; this may be a read error. The J gene is TRBJ1-2, the V gene TRBV7-9; tentatively, D is TRBD1 (6 bases). This CDR3 is built from 14 residues. The germline gives CDR1 SEHNR, CDR2 FQNEAQ (reference sequence). The CDR3 DNA reads TGTTCCAGCAGCAGCCGGGACACTAACTATGGCTACACCTTC. Protein: CSSSSRDTNYGYTF.

The chain recombines TRBV28 with TRBJ2-6; possible D gene TRBD1, 6 bases. The V gene lost 5 bases and the J gene lost 2 bases, with 10 bases spanning the gap. The germline gives CDR1 MDHEN, CDR2 SYDVKM. This CDR3 contains 15 residues. Here the CDR3 reads CASSQQGAGANVLTF. CDR3 nucleotide sequence: TGTGCCAGCAGTCAACAGGGAGCTGGGGCCAACGTCCTGACTTTC.

V and J are TRBV6-4 and TRBJ2-3, with 7 bases fitting TRBD2. The CDR3 totals 14 residues. CDR1 MRHNA and CDR2 SNTAGT come from the germline V gene. The junction had 2 bases not matched to a gene; V was cut back by 4 bases and J by 1 base. CDR3 nucleotide sequence: TGTGCCAGCAGTGCGGGAGGTGGCACAGATACGCAGTATTTT. It is translated as CASSAGGGTDTQYF.

This clone turned up a few times. The V and J genes are TRBV7-2 and TRBJ2-7; D is uncertain. V was clipped by 5 bases and J by 0 bases, with 11 bases between them. This CDR3 is built from 14 residues. The V gene's germline CDR1 is SGHTA and CDR2 FQGNSA. The CDR3 sequence: CASSVSRPSYEQYF. In DNA, the CDR3 is TGTGCCAGCAGCGTATCCCGTCCCTCCTACGAGCAGTACTTC.

V is TRBV30 and J is TRBJ1-5; possible D gene TRBD1, 6 bases. Trimming pared 3 bases from V and 2 bases from J, leaving 17 bases between. Germline V CDR1 and CDR2: GTSNPN, SVGIG (reference sequence). This CDR3 is built from 16 residues. The CDR3 loop reads CAWRAQGLGGNQPQHF. DNA for the CDR3: TGTGCCTGGAGGGCACAGGGATTGGGCGGCAATCAGCCCCAGCATTTT. The variable domain in full, completed from reference TRBV30 and TRBJ1-5, reads SQTIHQWPATLVQPVGSPLSLECTVEGTSNPNLYWYRQAAGRGLQLLFYSVGIGQISSEVPQNLSASRPQDRQFILSSKKLLLSDSGFYLCAWRAQGLGGNQPQHFGDGTRLSIL.

V usage is TRBV5-1 and J usage is TRBJ1-1; TRBD1 might be the D (6 bases). From germline, CDR1 is SGHRS and CDR2 YFSETQ. V lost 4 bases and J lost 2, with 18 bases in between. CDR3 size: 16 residues. CDR3 residues: CASSQDSPALNTEAFF. CDR3 nucleotide sequence: TGCGCCAGCAGCCAGGACAGTCCCGCTCTTAACACTGAAGCTTTCTTT. The variable domain in full, completed from reference TRBV5-1 and TRBJ1-1, reads KAGVTQTPRYLIKTRGQQVTLSCSPISGHRSVSWYQQTPGQGLQFLFEYFSETQRNKGNFPGRFSGRQFSNSRSEMNVSTLELGDSALYLCASSQDSPALNTEAFFGQGTRLTVV.

The rearrangement uses TRBV19 and TRBJ2-1; D is uncertain. The CDR3 loop spans 14 amino acids. V dropped 5 bases and J dropped 7 bases, with 15 bases sitting between them. Germline CDR1 reads LNHDA; CDR2 reads SQIVND (reference sequence). CDR3 amino acids: CASSPIPSQNEQFF. The CDR3 bases are TGTGCCAGTAGTCCCATCCCGTCCCAGAATGAGCAGTTCTTC.

The V call is TRBV18, the J call TRBJ1-3, with D possibly TRBD1 on 5 matching bases. V was cut by 3 bases and J by 4 bases, with 22 bases left in between. CDR1 is KGHSH and CDR2 is LQKENI in the germline V gene. The CDR3 is 18 residues long. The chain's CDR3 is CASSPMPLTDKQGNTIYF. In DNA form, the CDR3 reads TGTGCCAGCTCACCCATGCCCTTGACGGACAAACAAGGAAACACCATATATTTT.

For the CDR3, the DNA is TGCGCCAGCAGTCCCGGCAGGGGTGATACGCAGTATTTT. Translating gives CASSPGRGDTQYF. This chain links TRBV5-1 with TRBJ2-3, with D possibly matching TRBD1 (6 bases). CDR1 is SGHRS, CDR2 YFSETQ, per germline. CDR3 length equals 13 residues. V gave up 5 bases and J gave up 6 bases, with 13 bases separating them. The whole variable domain, filled in from reference TRBV5-1 and TRBJ2-3, reads KAGVTQTPRYLIKTRGQQVTLSCSPISGHRSVSWYQQTPGQGLQFLFEYFSETQRNKGNFPGRFSGRQFSNSRSEMNVSTLELGDSALYLCASSPGRGDTQYFGPGTRLTVL.

This chain links TRBV2 with TRBJ2-7, with 9 positions matching TRBD2. The V gene's germline CDR1 is SNHLY and CDR2 FYNNEI. The CDR3 has 14 residues. Trimming removed 7 bases from V and 3 bases from J; junction bases left unmatched: 7. CDR3 in DNA: TGTGCCAGCAACGAGCGGCGGGGGGGCTACGAGCAGTACTTC. Translated, it gives CASNERRGGYEQYF.

The rearrangement links TRBV5-1 to TRBJ2-7, with TRBD1 identical over 11 bases. Germline V gene data show CDR1 as SGHRS and CDR2 as YFSETQ. The CDR3 spans 14 residues. The V segment lost 4 bases and the J segment 6 bases; nucleotides outside the gene matches: 6. CDR3: CASSGQGAGLEQYF. CDR3 nucleotides: TGCGCCAGCAGCGGACAGGGGGCCGGCCTCGAGCAGTACTTC.

V usage is TRBV2 and J usage is TRBJ1-2, with a weak D call TRBD1 (6 bases). Germline CDR1 SNHLY, CDR2 FYNNEI. V lost 1 base and J 8 bases, leaving 14 bases between the germline ends. The CDR3 is 14 amino acids. The CDR3 loop is CASSEDRERWGYTF. The CDR3 DNA follows: TGTGCCAGCAGTGAAGACAGGGAACGTTGGGGCTACACCTTC. The variable domain in full, with the rest retrieved from reference TRBV2 and TRBJ1-2, is EPEVTQTPSHQVTQMGQEVILRCVPISNHLYFYWYRQILGQKVEFLVSFYNNEISEKSEIFDDQFSVERPDGSNFTLKIRSTKLEDSAMYFCASSEDRERWGYTFGSGTRLTVV.

This sequence joins TRBV18 and TRBJ1-2; a possible D gene is TRBD1 (5 bases). This CDR3 has 14 amino acids. The germline gives CDR1 KGHSH, CDR2 LQKENI. The germline V and J ends were trimmed by 3 bases and 2 bases, with 10 bases remaining between them. CDR3 loop: CASSPLPGNYGYTF. CDR3 sequence (DNA): TGTGCCAGCTCACCCCTTCCAGGGAACTATGGCTACACCTTC.

The chain links TRBV19 to TRBJ1-1; 7 nucleotides line up with TRBD1. Germline V gives CDR1 LNHDA, CDR2 SQIVND (reference sequence). The CDR3 contains 11 residues. V was pared by 7 bases and J by 14 bases, with 10 bases of the junction left unmatched. The CDR3 region has the DNA TGTGCCAGTACCGAGGGGGCAGGGTCATTCTTT. Translated: CASTEGAGSFF.

The chain links TRBV5-1 to TRBJ2-3, with 7 bases identical to TRBD2. The CDR3 is 16 residues long. Germline V gene data show CDR1 as SGHRS and CDR2 as YFSETQ. The V and J ends lost 0 bases and 1 base, in that order; junction bases with no gene match: 5. CDR3 protein: CASSLAVAGGTDTQYF. For the CDR3, the DNA is TGCGCCAGCAGCTTGGCCGTGGCGGGGGGCACAGATACGCAGTATTTT.

V gene TRBV5-1 combines with J gene TRBJ1-1; 9 bases map to TRBD1. The germline gives CDR1 SGHRS, CDR2 YFSETQ. There are 14 residues in the CDR3. V gave up 3 bases and J gave up 3 bases; unmatched junction bases: 3. CDR3 residues: CASSSQGADTEAFF. The CDR3 nucleotides read TGCGCCAGCAGCTCACAGGGGGCTGACACTGAAGCTTTCTTT.